Listed below are T cell receptor beta chains from one sample, sequenced in a study of OX40 agonist ivuxolimab in advanced cancers. Sequencing used immunoSEQ multiplex PCR; TCRdb keeps in-frame clones, though not all of them. This sample has 45,000 to 60,000 clones, with 75% to 90% found just once. Sample: CD4+ or CD8+ T cells sorted from blood, taken in a trial of the OX40 agonist ivuxolimab. Receptors were obtained from an adult with an advanced solid tumor such as melanoma, head and neck, liver or kidney cancer. Both conserved end residues are part of each CDR3. The D gene is left open where the match is weak. The size field is filled for only some rows; it gives once, few, many or a size class.

D | J | V | size | DNA | CDR3
TRBD1 | TRBJ1-5 | TRBV5-1 | few | TGCGCCAGCAGTTATGTAAGGGACAGGGATTATAGCAATCAGCCCCAGCATTTT | CASSYVRDRDYSNQPQHF
NA | TRBJ1-3 | TRBV5-5 | NA | TGTGCCAGCAGCTTGGCCGGCGGCACCATATATTTT | CASSLAGGTIYF
NA | TRBJ2-3 | TRBV4-1 | NA | TGCGCCAGCAGCACGGGACGGACCACAGATACGCAGTATTTT | CASSTGRTTDTQYF
TRBD1 | TRBJ1-1 | TRBV2 | NA | TGTGCCAGCAGCAAGGGACAGGGAAGCACTGAAGCTTTCTTT | CASSKGQGSTEAFF
NA | TRBJ2-7 | TRBV5-6 | NA | TGTGCCAGCAGCCTTAGGGAGACAGACTACGAGCAGTACTTC | CASSLRETDYEQYF
NA | TRBJ1-4 | TRBV7-2 | NA | TGTGCCAGCAGCTTTATGGCCGCGGCTAATGAAAAACTGTTTTTT | CASSFMAAANEKLFF
NA | TRBJ1-4 | TRBV5-1 | NA | TGCGCCAGCAGCTTGGCTCCCCAGCCTGGGGAAAAACTGTTTTTT | CASSLAPQPGEKLFF
TRBD2 | TRBJ2-5 | TRBV5-1 | NA | TGCGCCAGCAGCCCTCTAGCGGGGGAGGAGACCCAGTACTTC | CASSPLAGEETQYF
NA | TRBJ1-2 | TRBV28 | NA | TGTGCCAGCATAGGGTCAGCTAGGTTGCCGGGTGGCTACACCTTC | CASIGSARLPGGYTF
TRBD2 | TRBJ2-5 | TRBV7-3 | NA | TGTGCCAGCAGCTCCACTAGCGGGGTAGGAGAGACCCAGTACTTC | CASSSTSGVGETQYF
NA | TRBJ2-3 | TRBV6-6 | NA | TGTGCCAGCAGTCCCCCTAAGACCACAGATACGCAGTATTTT | CASSPPKTTDTQYF
TRBD1 | TRBJ2-1 | TRBV5-1 | NA | TGCGCCAGCAGCTTAAGGACAGGAACCTACAATGAGCAGTTCTTC | CASSLRTGTYNEQFF
TRBD1 | TRBJ2-5 | TRBV6-5 | NA | TGTGCCAGCAGTTACTCGGGACAGGGAGTTTTAGAGACCCAGTACTTC | CASSYSGQGVLETQYF
NA | TRBJ2-5 | TRBV14 | NA | TGTGCCAGCAGCCTGATACCCTCGTGGGAGCAGTACTTC | CASSLIPSWEQYF
NA | TRBJ1-1 | TRBV28 | NA | TGTGCCAGCAGTTTACCCCTCACAGGGACCCAAGAAGCTTTCTTT | CASSLPLTGTQEAFF
NA | TRBJ1-3 | TRBV2 | NA | TGTGCCAGCAGTGAATTGGGCAGGAGCTCTGGAAACACCATATATTTT | CASSELGRSSGNTIYF
NA | TRBJ2-1 | TRBV9 | once | TGTGCCAGCAGCGTAGCCGGGAGCGGGTATGGTGAGCAGTTCTTC | CASSVAGSGYGEQFF
TRBD1 | TRBJ2-1 | TRBV10-1 | NA | TGCGCCAGCAGCCGGGACAGAGCCGACAATGAGCAGTTCTTC | CASSRDRADNEQFF
NA | TRBJ1-4 | TRBV27 | NA | TGTGCCAGCAGAGGACTGGATCTTAGAGGAAAACTGTTTTTT | CASRGLDLRGKLFF
NA | TRBJ2-1 | TRBV5-4 | NA | TGTGCCAGCAGCCCAAGGGGGAAAGACTACAATGAGCAGTTCTTC | CASSPRGKDYNEQFF
NA | TRBJ2-1 | TRBV7-7 | NA | TGTGCTAGCAGCTTAGCCCCAGCAGCTGAGCAGTTCTTC | CASSLAPAAEQFF
TRBD1 | TRBJ2-2 | TRBV11-2 | NA | TGTGCCAGCAGAAGAGGGACAGGGGGCCGTAGCACCGGGGAGCTGTTTTTT | CASRRGTGGRSTGELFF
TRBD1 | TRBJ2-1 | TRBV27 | NA | TGTGCCAGCAGAACAACAGGGGAGTCCTACAATGAGCAGTTCTTC | CASRTTGESYNEQFF
TRBD1 | TRBJ2-7 | TRBV6-8 | NA | TGTGCCAGCAGTGAATGGACAGGCTCCTACGAGCAGTACTTC | CASSEWTGSYEQYF
NA | TRBJ1-4 | TRBV19 | few | TGTGCCAGTAGTATTCGAAGCCAGGGCGGCCCGACTAATGAAAAACTGTTTTTT | CASSIRSQGGPTNEKLFF
NA | TRBJ2-7 | TRBV7-2 | NA | TGTGCCAGCAGCTTAGGGGCCTACGAGCAGTACTTC | CASSLGAYEQYF
NA | TRBJ2-1 | TRBV6-4 | NA | TGTGCCCCGGTCGGCCGGGCAAATGAGCAGTTCTTC | CAPVGRANEQFF
NA | TRBJ2-7 | TRBV6-6 | NA | TGTGCCAGAGGGGGGCGACAGGTTCGAAACGAGCAGTACTTC | CARGGRQVRNEQYF
TRBD1 | TRBJ1-4 | TRBV7-9 | NA | TGTGCCAGCAGCTCGGGACAGGGTGGCGAAAAACTGTTTTTT | CASSSGQGGEKLFF
TRBD2 | TRBJ2-1 | TRBV2 | NA | TGTGCCAGCAGTCTAGGGGGACTAGGCAATGAGCAGTTCTTC | CASSLGGLGNEQFF
NA | TRBJ1-3 | TRBV28 | once | TGTGCCAGCAGTTCCCCGGGGGGGGCCGCTGGAAACACCATATATTTT | CASSSPGGAAGNTIYF
NA | TRBJ1-3 | TRBV5-6 | NA | TGTGCCAGCAGCTATGGACGGCCTGGAAACACCATATATTTT | CASSYGRPGNTIYF
NA | TRBJ2-3 | TRBV10-3 | NA | NA | CAISVPPLAGGRDTQYF
NA | TRBJ1-2 | TRBV5-6 | NA | TGTGCCAGCAGCTTGGGGACGGCCTATGGCTACACCTTC | CASSLGTAYGYTF
NA | TRBJ1-4 | TRBV2 | NA | TGTGCCAGCTCGGGTCAGGGGAATTTTGAAAAACTGTTTTTT | CASSGQGNFEKLFF
TRBD1 | TRBJ1-2 | TRBV5-6 | NA | TGTGCCAGCAGCCAGGGACAGAACTATGGCTACACCTTC | CASSQGQNYGYTF
NA | TRBJ2-7 | TRBV15 | once | TGTGCCACCAGCGACGGGGTGGGGTCCTACGAGCAGTACTTC | CATSDGVGSYEQYF
NA | TRBJ1-3 | TRBV11-2 | NA | TGTGCCAGCAGCATCGGTGGGCACCCCATATATTTT | CASSIGGHPIYF
TRBD1 | TRBJ2-4 | TRBV6-5 | NA | TGTGCCAGCAGTTACCGGGACAGGGGGAGAAACATTCAGTACTTC | CASSYRDRGRNIQYF
NA | TRBJ1-4 | TRBV19 | NA | TGTGCCAGTAGTCCCTCGGATCGCGGCTATGAAAAACTGTTTTTT | CASSPSDRGYEKLFF
NA | TRBJ1-1 | TRBV6-5 | NA | TGTGCCAGCAGTTCCCCTGGGCTCCTCGGAAACACTGAAGCTTTCTTT | CASSSPGLLGNTEAFF
TRBD1 | TRBJ2-2 | TRBV5-1 | NA | TGCGCCAGCAGACTTAGCAGGGGGATAAGCACCGGGGAGCTGTTTTTT | CASRLSRGISTGELFF
NA | TRBJ2-5 | TRBV7-9 | NA | TGTGCCAGCAGCTTAGGTGGTAGCTGGCGAGAGACCCAGTACTTC | CASSLGGSWRETQYF
NA | TRBJ1-1 | TRBV7-9 | NA | TGTGCCAGCAGCTCCAGGACAGACACTGAAGCTTTCTTT | CASSSRTDTEAFF